A single sample gave rise to the 17 T cell receptor beta chains below, sequenced in a study of blood T cells in healthy people across ages. A sample-barcoded 5' primer and a J-beta primer mix were used in a second PCR of roughly 7 to 11 cycles. TCRdb called the 5' RACE reads again in MiXCR, with one record for every CDR3 protein. The sample holds roughly 730,000 distinct CDR3 sequences, roughly 50% seen once. The sample was blood. The receptors were sampled from a man aged 35-49 years in good health.

This clonotype occurred a few times. The V gene is TRBV6-5, the J gene TRBJ2-3; D is uncertain. This CDR3 spans 13 amino acids. Germline V lookup: CDR1 MNHEY, CDR2 SVGAGI. The V end was cut by 8 bases, the J end by 8 bases, with 17 bases between. This CDR3 reads CASGKTTMGTQYF. DNA for the CDR3: TGTGCCAGCGGAAAGACCACCATGGGTACGCAGTATTTT.

The chain has TRBV15 and TRBJ2-3; 11 nucleotides align to TRBD2. The V gene end was trimmed by 0 bases and the J gene end by 2 bases; junction bases not matched to a gene: 1. Looked up from germline, CDR1 is LNHNV and CDR2 is YYDKDF (reference sequence). The CDR3 contains 16 residues. CDR3 DNA sequence: TGTGCCACCAGCAGAGAGACTAGCGGGGCCACAGATACGCAGTATTTT. Its translation: CATSRETSGATDTQYF.

This rearrangement joins TRBV6-5 to TRBJ1-2; 11 nucleotides agree with TRBD1. Germline trimming cut 0 bases from V and 7 bases from J; bases unmatched to any gene: 4. Germline V gene lookup returns CDR1 MNHEY and CDR2 SVGAGI. The CDR3 has 15 amino acids. The CDR3 DNA reads TGTGCCAGCAGTTACTCGACGGACAGGGGGCCTGGCTACACCTTC. Amino acid sequence: CASSYSTDRGPGYTF.

This chain joins TRBV2 and TRBJ1-5; D is uncertain. The CDR3 is made up of 13 amino acids. Germline CDR1 SNHLY, CDR2 FYNNEI. Trimming removed 7 bases at V and 2 bases at J, with 9 bases between. DNA of the CDR3: TGTGCCAGCAAAGACACGGGCAATCAGCCCCAGCATTTT. It is translated as CASKDTGNQPQHF.

The chain combines TRBV7-9 with TRBJ1-1, with D tentatively TRBD1 (6 bases). V was shortened by 2 bases and J by 0 bases, with 10 bases between the two germline ends. The CDR3 totals 15 residues. Germline-derived CDR1 and CDR2 are SEHNR and FQNEAQ (reference sequence). As DNA, the CDR3 is TGTGCCAGCAGCTTACCGGCAGGGGTGAACACTGAAGCTTTCTTT. Residues: CASSLPAGVNTEAFF.

The chain has TRBV4-3 and TRBJ2-6; D call uncertain. Germline V lookup: CDR1 LGHNA, CDR2 YSLEER. The germline V and J ends were trimmed by 0 bases and 4 bases, with 7 bases remaining between them. CDR3 length: 15 residues. The CDR3 sequence is CASSQEGLGANVLTF. The CDR3 nucleotides read TGCGCCAGCAGCCAAGAGGGGTTGGGGGCCAACGTCCTGACTTTC.

This chain connects TRBV12-3 or TRBV12-4 to TRBJ2-7; no clear D gene. This CDR3 comprises 16 residues. The V end was cut by 0 bases, the J end by 7 bases, with 19 bases between. CDR3 sequence reads: CASSLALRIEEHEQYF. CDR3 nucleotide sequence: TGTGCCAGCAGTTTAGCGCTTAGGATAGAAGAACATGAGCAGTACTTC.

This clonotype was seen a handful of times. The CDR3: CASSPFEGRQETQYF. CDR3 sequence (DNA): TGTGCCAGCAGCCCCTTTGAGGGGAGACAAGAGACCCAGTACTTC. This chain uses TRBV9 with TRBJ2-5; D might be TRBD1 or TRBD2, each matching 5 bases. The CDR3 runs to 15 residues. Trimming removed 4 bases from V and 2 bases from J, with 15 bases in between. Per germline, CDR1 SGDLS and CDR2 YYNGEE.

Only one count was recorded for this clonotype. The chain carries TRBV7-9 and TRBJ2-1, with D maybe TRBD2 (7 bases). The CDR3 totals 13 residues. Germline V gives CDR1 SEHNR, CDR2 FQNEAQ (reference sequence). V was cut by 7 bases and J by 8 bases, with 15 bases left in between. This chain's CDR3 is CASTPSGGDEQFF. CDR3 in DNA: TGTGCCAGCACCCCTTCGGGGGGCGATGAGCAGTTCTTC. Complete variable domain (other parts from reference TRBV7-9 and TRBJ2-1): DTGVSQNPRHKITKRGQNVTFRCDPISEHNRLYWYRQTLGQGPEFLTYFQNEAQLEKSRLLSDRFSAERPKGSFSTLEIQRTEQGDSAMYLCASTPSGGDEQFFGPGTRLTVL.

The V call is TRBV20-1, the J call TRBJ2-3; D remains unclear. The CDR3 covers 10 residues. The germline gives CDR1 DFQATT, CDR2 SNEGSKA (reference sequence). V was clipped by 5 bases and J by 5 bases, with 5 bases between them. This chain's CDR3 is CSAYRDTQYF. CDR3 nucleotides: TGCAGTGCTTATAGAGATACGCAGTATTTT.

This clonotype has a count of ten or more. The V gene is TRBV20-1, the J gene TRBJ1-2, with 9 bases that match TRBD1. CDR3 size: 16 residues. V shed 0 bases and J 5 bases; nucleotides not matched to a gene: 10. Germline V gives CDR1 DFQATT, CDR2 SNEGSKA (reference sequence). CDR3 in DNA: TGCAGTGCTAGAGATCTGAGGACAGGGGATGGGTATGGCTACACCTTC. Translation: CSARDLRTGDGYGYTF.

The V call is TRBV28, the J call TRBJ1-2, with 7 positions matching TRBD1. Germline lookup yields CDR1 MDHEN and CDR2 SYDVKM. The CDR3 has 14 amino acids. V dropped 3 bases and J dropped 8; count of bases not matched to a gene: 9. For the CDR3, the DNA is TGTGCCAGCAGTTTGAACAGGGGCATGGGGGGCTACACCTTC. It codes for CASSLNRGMGGYTF.

CDR3 in amino acids: CASYSNPGNQPQHF. CDR3 nucleotide sequence: TGTGCCAGCTATTCTAATCCAGGGAATCAGCCCCAGCATTTT. This chain connects TRBV28 to TRBJ1-5; D is possibly TRBD1 (5 bases). Per germline, CDR1 MDHEN and CDR2 SYDVKM. V lost 8 bases and J lost 4, with 15 bases in between. The CDR3 contains 14 residues.

This chain joins TRBV7-6 and TRBJ1-6, with D possibly matching TRBD1 (6 bases). The CDR3 runs to 14 residues. The germline V gene has CDR1 SGHVS and CDR2 FNYEAQ. Trimming pared 3 bases from V and 8 bases from J, leaving 11 bases between. CDR3: CASSFGQSDSPLHF. CDR3 sequence (DNA): TGTGCCAGCAGCTTTGGACAGAGTGATTCACCCCTCCACTTT.

The V gene is TRBV4-3, the J gene TRBJ2-5; the D gene could be TRBD1 or TRBD2 (5 bases each). The V gene lost 1 base and the J gene lost 11 bases, with 8 bases spanning the gap. Per the germline V gene, CDR1 is LGHNA and CDR2 is YSLEER. The CDR3 is 11 residues long. This CDR3 reads CASSQAGPQYF. The CDR3 DNA is TGCGCCAGCAGCCAAGCGGGACCGCAGTACTTC.

The chain couples TRBV6-5 to TRBJ2-1, with 12 bases fitting TRBD2. The CDR3 has 15 residues. CDR1 is MNHEY and CDR2 is SVGAGI in the germline V gene. J was trimmed by 5 bases and V by 5 bases; bases with no gene match: 4. The DNA of the CDR3 is TGTGCCAGCAGTCACCTAGCGGGGGGGAACAATGAGCAGTTCTTC. Protein: CASSHLAGGNNEQFF.

The rearrangement uses TRBV5-6 and TRBJ2-4, with 8 bases aligning to TRBD2. Germline values: CDR1 SGHDT, CDR2 YYEEEE. CDR3 length: 13 residues. V shed 3 bases and J 6 bases; nucleotides not matched to a gene: 2. CDR3 bases: TGTGCCAGCAGCTCGGGGGGGTCAAACATTCAGTACTTC. This encodes CASSSGGSNIQYF. Drawing the rest from reference TRBV5-6 and TRBJ2-4, the complete variable domain is DAGVTQSPTHLIKTRGQQVTLRCSPKSGHDTVSWYQQALGQGPQFIFQYYEEEERQRGNFPDRFSGHQFPNYSSELNVNALLLGDSALYLCASSSGGSNIQYFGAGTRLSVL.